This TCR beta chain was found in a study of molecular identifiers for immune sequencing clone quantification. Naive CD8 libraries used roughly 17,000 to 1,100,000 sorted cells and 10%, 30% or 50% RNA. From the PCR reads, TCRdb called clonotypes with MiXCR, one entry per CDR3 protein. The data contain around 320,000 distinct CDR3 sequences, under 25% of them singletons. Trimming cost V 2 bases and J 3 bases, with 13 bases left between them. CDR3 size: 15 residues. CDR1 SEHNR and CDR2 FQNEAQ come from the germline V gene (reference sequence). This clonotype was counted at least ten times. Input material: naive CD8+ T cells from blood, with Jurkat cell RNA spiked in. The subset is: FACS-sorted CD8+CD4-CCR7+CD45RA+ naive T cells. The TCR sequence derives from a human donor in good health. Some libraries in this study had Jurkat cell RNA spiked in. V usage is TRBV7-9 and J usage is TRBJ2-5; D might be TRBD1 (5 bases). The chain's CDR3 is CASSLTTDLKETQYF. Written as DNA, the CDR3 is TGTGCCAGCAGCTTAACGACAGACCTAAAAGAGACCCAGTACTTC.